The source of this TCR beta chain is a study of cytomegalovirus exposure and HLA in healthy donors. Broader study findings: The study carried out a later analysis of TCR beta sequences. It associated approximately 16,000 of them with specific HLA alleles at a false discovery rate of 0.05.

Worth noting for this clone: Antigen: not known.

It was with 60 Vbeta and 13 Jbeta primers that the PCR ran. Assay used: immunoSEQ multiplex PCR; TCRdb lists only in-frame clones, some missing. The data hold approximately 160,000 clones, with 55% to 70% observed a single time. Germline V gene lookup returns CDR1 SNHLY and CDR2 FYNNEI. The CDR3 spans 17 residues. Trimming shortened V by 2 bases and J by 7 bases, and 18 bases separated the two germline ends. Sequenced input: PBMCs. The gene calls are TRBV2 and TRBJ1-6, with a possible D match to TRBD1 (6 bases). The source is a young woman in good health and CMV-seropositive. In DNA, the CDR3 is TGTGCCAGCAGTGAATCGACCTGGACAGTCCCGAATTCACCCCTCCACTTT. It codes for CASSESTWTVPNSPLHF.